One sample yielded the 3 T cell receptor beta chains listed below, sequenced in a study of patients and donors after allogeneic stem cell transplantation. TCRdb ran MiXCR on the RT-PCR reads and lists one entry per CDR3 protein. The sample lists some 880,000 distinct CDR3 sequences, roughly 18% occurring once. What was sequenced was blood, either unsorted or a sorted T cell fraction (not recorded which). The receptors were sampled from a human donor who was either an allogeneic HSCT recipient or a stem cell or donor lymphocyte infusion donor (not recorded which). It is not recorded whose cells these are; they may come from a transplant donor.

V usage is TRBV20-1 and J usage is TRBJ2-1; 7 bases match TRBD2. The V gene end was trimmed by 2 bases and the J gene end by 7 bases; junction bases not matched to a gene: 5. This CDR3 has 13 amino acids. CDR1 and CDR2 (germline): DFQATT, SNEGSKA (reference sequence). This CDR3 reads CSARSSGQNEQFF. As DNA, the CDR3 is TGCAGTGCTAGAAGTAGCGGGCAGAATGAGCAGTTCTTC.

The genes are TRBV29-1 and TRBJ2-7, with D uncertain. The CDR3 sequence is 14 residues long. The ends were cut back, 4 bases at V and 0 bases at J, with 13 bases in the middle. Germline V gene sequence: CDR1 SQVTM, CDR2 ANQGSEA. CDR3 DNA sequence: TGCAGCGTTGCAGTGGTGACGGGCTCCTACGAGCAGTACTTC. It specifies CSVAVVTGSYEQYF.

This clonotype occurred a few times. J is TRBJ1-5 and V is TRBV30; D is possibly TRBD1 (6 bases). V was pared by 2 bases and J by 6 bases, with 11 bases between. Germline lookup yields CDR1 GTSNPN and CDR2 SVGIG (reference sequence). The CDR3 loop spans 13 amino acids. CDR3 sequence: CAWSIRGGQPQHF. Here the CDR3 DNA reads TGTGCCTGGAGTATCAGGGGCGGTCAGCCCCAGCATTTT.